This is a list of T cell receptor beta chains from one sample in a study of vaccination effects on CD4 cells after COVID-19. Their target antigens are unknown. The protocol was immunoSEQ multiplex PCR, while the TCRdb copy is restricted to in-frame clones and leaves out a portion. The table includes more than 60,000 clones, roughly 81% detected once. The sequencing here drew on CD4+ T cells from PBMCs cultured with HCoV-229E spike peptides, taken after COVID-19 vaccination. The receptors come from a human donor who received a COVID-19 vaccine. The CDR3 runs from the conserved cysteine through the conserved F or W. The D gene is left open where the match is weak. Clone size is given for some rows only: seen once, a few or many times, or a class if the clone is expanded.

J: TRBJ1-1; size: .; D: .; V: TRBV6-5; CDR3: CASRPQGNTEAFF; DNA: TGTGCCAGCAGACCTCAGGGGAACACTGAAGCTTTCTTT
J: TRBJ2-2; size: few; D: .; V: TRBV5-1; CDR3: CASSSRTENTGELFF; DNA: TGCGCCAGCAGCTCTAGGACAGAGAACACCGGGGAGCTGTTTTTT
J: TRBJ2-1; size: .; D: .; V: TRBV5-4; CDR3: CASSTGGTESYNEQFF; DNA: TGTGCCAGCAGCACCGGTGGGACGGAATCCTACAATGAGCAGTTCTTC
J: TRBJ2-1; size: .; D: .; V: TRBV2; CDR3: CASSEREKGYNEQFF; DNA: TGTGCCAGCAGTGAAAGGGAAAAGGGCTACAATGAGCAGTTCTTC
J: TRBJ1-1; size: once; D: .; V: TRBV3-1/TRBV3-2; CDR3: CASSHSTLNTEAFF; DNA: TGTGCCAGCAGCCATTCCACACTGAACACTGAAGCTTTCTTT
J: TRBJ1-2; size: .; D: .; V: TRBV21-1; CDR3: CAVPTRDIYGYTF; DNA: TGTGCCGTACCGACTAGGGACATCTATGGCTACACCTTC
J: TRBJ2-1; size: .; D: .; V: TRBV6-1; CDR3: CASSDGSPGNEQFF; DNA: TGTGCCAGCAGTGACGGCTCTCCAGGCAATGAGCAGTTCTTC
J: TRBJ1-2; size: .; D: .; V: TRBV27; CDR3: CASSSADKNYGYTF; DNA: TGTGCCAGCAGTTCGGCGGACAAGAACTATGGCTACACCTTC
J: TRBJ2-1; size: once; D: .; V: TRBV2; CDR3: CASSEDEQFF; DNA: TGTGCCAGCAGTGAGGATGAGCAGTTCTTC
J: TRBJ1-6; size: .; D: TRBD1; V: TRBV4-2; CDR3: CASSPDDRGTSPLHF; DNA: TGTGCCAGCAGCCCGGATGACAGGGGGACTTCACCCCTCCACTTT
J: TRBJ2-2; size: .; D: .; V: TRBV7-2; CDR3: CASTPDWNTGELFF; DNA: TGTGCCAGCACCCCGGACTGGAACACCGGGGAGCTGTTTTTT
J: TRBJ2-5; size: .; D: .; V: TRBV4-1; CDR3: CASSQDRAGQKTQYF; DNA: TGCGCCAGCAGCCAAGATCGGGCAGGCCAGAAGACCCAGTACTTC
J: TRBJ2-1; size: .; D: .; V: TRBV6-4; CDR3: CASSDPTVNEQFF; DNA: TGTGCCAGCAGTGACCCGACAGTCAATGAGCAGTTCTTC
J: TRBJ2-2; size: .; D: .; V: TRBV5-1; CDR3: CASRTANTGELFF; DNA: TGCGCCAGCAGAACTGCGAACACCGGGGAGCTGTTTTTT
J: TRBJ2-5; size: .; D: .; V: TRBV3-1/TRBV3-2; CDR3: CASSRGETQYF; DNA: TGTGCCAGCAGCCGCGGGGAGACCCAGTACTTC
J: TRBJ1-2; size: few; D: .; V: TRBV19; CDR3: CASTSTGADYGYTF; DNA: TGTGCCAGTACCTCGACAGGTGCGGACTATGGCTACACCTTC
J: TRBJ2-2; size: .; D: TRBD1; V: TRBV6-1; CDR3: CASSGRWTGQTTGELFF; DNA: TGTGCCAGCAGTGGGCGGTGGACAGGGCAGACCACCGGGGAGCTGTTTTTT
J: TRBJ1-1; size: few; D: .; V: TRBV4-1; CDR3: CASGGPPRDTEAFF; DNA: TGCGCCAGCGGAGGGCCGCCACGGGACACTGAAGCTTTCTTT
J: TRBJ2-3; size: .; D: .; V: TRBV3-1/TRBV3-2; CDR3: CASSQVRAPDTQYF; DNA: TGTGCCAGCAGCCAAGTACGGGCCCCAGATACGCAGTATTTT
J: TRBJ2-1; size: .; D: .; V: TRBV15; CDR3: CATSRDLQRNEQFF; DNA: TGTGCCACCAGCAGAGATTTACAGAGGAATGAGCAGTTCTTC
J: TRBJ2-2; size: .; D: .; V: TRBV24-1; CDR3: CATSGKYRDTGELFF; DNA: TGTGCCACCAGTGGAAAATACAGGGATACCGGGGAGCTGTTTTTT
J: TRBJ1-5; size: .; D: .; V: TRBV7-3; CDR3: CASSGTPGQPQHF; DNA: TGTGCCAGCAGCGGAACCCCAGGGCAGCCCCAGCATTTT
J: TRBJ1-5; size: few; D: .; V: TRBV2; CDR3: CASSEGRAYNQPQHF; DNA: TGTGCCAGCAGTGAGGGGAGGGCCTACAATCAGCCCCAGCATTTT
J: TRBJ2-4; size: .; D: .; V: TRBV18; CDR3: CASSPSQDDIQYF; DNA: TGTGCCAGCTCACCCTCACAGGATGACATTCAGTACTTC
J: TRBJ1-3; size: .; D: .; V: TRBV5-1; CDR3: CASSFAPGTQYSGNTIYF; DNA: TGCGCCAGCAGCTTCGCTCCCGGGACTCAATACTCTGGAAACACCATATATTTT
J: TRBJ2-5; size: .; D: TRBD1; V: TRBV7-8; CDR3: CASSLPPRTGSQETQYF; DNA: TGTGCCAGCAGTCTTCCGCCAAGGACAGGGTCGCAAGAGACCCAGTACTTC
J: TRBJ1-2; size: .; D: TRBD1; V: TRBV27; CDR3: CASSLTGTGNYGYTF; DNA: TGTGCCAGCAGTTTGACCGGGACAGGGAACTATGGCTACACCTTC
J: TRBJ2-2; size: few; D: .; V: TRBV6-4; CDR3: CASSKQASTGELFF; DNA: TGTGCCAGCAGTAAGCAGGCATCCACCGGGGAGCTGTTTTTT
J: TRBJ1-6; size: .; D: .; V: TRBV5-1; CDR3: CASSLGDSRDSPLHF; DNA: TGCGCCAGCAGCTTGGGCGACAGTAGGGATTCACCCCTCCACTTT
J: TRBJ2-5; size: once; D: TRBD1; V: TRBV2; CDR3: CASNRMGQGQETQYF; DNA: TGTGCCAGCAACAGAATGGGACAGGGGCAAGAGACCCAGTACTTC
J: TRBJ2-1; size: .; D: .; V: TRBV3-1/TRBV3-2; CDR3: CASSLTRDEQFF; DNA: TGTGCCAGCAGCCTAACGAGGGATGAGCAGTTCTTC
J: TRBJ1-5; size: .; D: .; V: TRBV6-4; CDR3: CASSDYCSLQHF; DNA: TGTGCCAGCAGTGACTATTGCAGTCTTCAACATTTT
J: TRBJ2-1; size: .; D: TRBD2; V: TRBV19; CDR3: CASSRGPELAGNEQFF; DNA: TGTGCCAGTAGCAGAGGTCCCGAACTAGCGGGCAATGAGCAGTTCTTC
J: TRBJ2-2; size: few; D: TRBD1; V: TRBV3-1/TRBV3-2; CDR3: CASSQGTGSNTGELFF; DNA: TGTGCCAGCAGCCAGGGGACAGGGTCGAACACCGGGGAGCTGTTTTTT
J: TRBJ1-1; size: few; D: .; V: TRBV3-1/TRBV3-2; CDR3: CASSQLRETEAFF; DNA: TGTGCCAGCAGCCAATTAAGGGAAACTGAAGCTTTCTTT
J: TRBJ2-4; size: .; D: TRBD2; V: TRBV28; CDR3: CASSTTSGGRIAKNIQYF; DNA: TGTGCCAGCAGCACCACCAGCGGGGGCCGCATAGCCAAAAACATTCAGTACTTC
J: TRBJ2-1; size: .; D: TRBD2; V: TRBV5-1; CDR3: CASSLESLAGGPYNEQFF; DNA: TGCGCCAGCAGCTTGGAGTCACTAGCGGGGGGCCCGTACAATGAGCAGTTCTTC
J: TRBJ2-2; size: .; D: .; V: TRBV9; CDR3: CASSVAEGGAGELFF; DNA: TGTGCCAGCAGCGTAGCTGAGGGTGGGGCCGGGGAGCTGTTTTTT
J: TRBJ2-2; size: .; D: .; V: TRBV27; CDR3: CASSLSPGAANTGELFF; DNA: TGTGCCAGCAGTTTATCTCCGGGGGCCGCGAACACCGGGGAGCTGTTTTTT
J: TRBJ1-2; size: .; D: .; V: TRBV24-1; CDR3: CATSDRGINYGYTF; DNA: TGTGCCACCAGTGATAGGGGGATAAACTATGGCTACACCTTC
J: TRBJ2-2; size: .; D: .; V: TRBV12-3/TRBV12-4; CDR3: CASRPFSREELFF; DNA: TGTGCCAGCAGGCCCTTTAGTCGCGAGGAGCTGTTTTTT
J: TRBJ1-2; size: .; D: TRBD1; V: TRBV3-1/TRBV3-2; CDR3: CASSQGQGNYGYTF; DNA: TGTGCCAGCAGCCAAGGACAGGGGAACTATGGCTACACCTTC
J: TRBJ1-5; size: .; D: .; V: TRBV12-3/TRBV12-4; CDR3: CASRKSNQPQHF; DNA: TGTGCCAGCAGGAAATCCAATCAGCCCCAGCATTTT
J: TRBJ2-3; size: .; D: TRBD2; V: TRBV11-1; CDR3: CASSLASSGVDTQYF; DNA: TGTGCCAGCAGCTTAGCCTCGAGCGGGGTGGATACGCAGTATTTT
J: TRBJ1-2; size: once; D: TRBD1; V: TRBV19; CDR3: CASRSQGGDYGYTF; DNA: TGTGCCAGTCGGAGCCAGGGGGGAGACTATGGCTACACCTTC
J: TRBJ2-3; size: .; D: .; V: TRBV27; CDR3: CASSGVTPLSRADTQYF; DNA: TGTGCCAGCTCAGGAGTGACACCCCTCAGTCGGGCAGATACGCAGTATTTT
J: TRBJ2-1; size: .; D: .; V: TRBV29-1; CDR3: CSVGTDAYNEQFF; DNA: TGCAGCGTTGGGACTGATGCCTACAATGAGCAGTTCTTC
J: TRBJ2-1; size: .; D: TRBD1; V: TRBV18; CDR3: CASSYDRGSRNEQFF; DNA: TGTGCCAGCTCATATGACAGGGGTTCACGCAATGAGCAGTTCTTC
J: TRBJ2-1; size: .; D: TRBD1; V: TRBV7-3; CDR3: CASSFGSGQANEQFF; DNA: TGTGCCAGCAGCTTCGGGTCGGGACAGGCTAATGAGCAGTTCTTC
J: TRBJ2-5; size: .; D: TRBD1; V: TRBV24-1; CDR3: CATSDPTGTETQYF; DNA: TGTGCCACCAGTGACCCGACAGGGACAGAGACCCAGTACTTC
J: TRBJ2-3; size: once; D: TRBD1; V: TRBV25-1; CDR3: CASSGQGFSTDTQYF; DNA: TGTGCCAGCAGTGGACAGGGCTTTAGCACAGATACGCAGTATTTT
J: TRBJ2-2; size: few; D: TRBD1; V: TRBV6-4; CDR3: CASKADRNAGELFF; DNA: TGTGCCTCCAAGGCGGACAGGAATGCCGGGGAGCTGTTTTTT